Shown below are 25 T cell receptor beta chains from a single sample sequenced in a study of radiotherapy plus CTLA-4 blockade in lung cancer. Data came from immunoSEQ multiplex PCR; TCRdb stores just in-frame clones and leaves some out. This table holds 35,000 to 40,000 clones, 80% to 90% found once. The sequencing used peripheral blood, collected from a patient treated with radiotherapy plus ipilimumab. These receptors were collected from a human donor with non-small cell lung cancer whose response to radiotherapy plus ipilimumab could not be evaluated.

The chain employs TRBV5-8 and TRBJ1-5, with 7 bases aligning to TRBD1. The CDR3 totals 16 residues. CDR1 is SGHTS, CDR2 YDEGEE, per germline. The V gene end was trimmed by 0 bases and the J gene end by 3 bases; junction bases not matched to a gene: 6. The chain's CDR3 is CASSLAPTGDNQPQHF. The CDR3 DNA is TGTGCCAGCAGCTTGGCTCCTACAGGGGACAATCAGCCCCAGCATTTT.

The rearrangement joins TRBV6-1 to TRBJ2-1, with a tentative D call TRBD1 (6 bases). Per germline, CDR1 MNHNS and CDR2 SASEGT. V lost 6 bases and J lost 6, with 12 bases in between. The CDR3 loop spans 13 amino acids. The CDR3 spells CASRLVGGNEQFF. CDR3 sequence (DNA): TGTGCCAGCAGACTAGTAGGGGGCAATGAGCAGTTCTTC.

The chain links TRBV28 to TRBJ2-5, with D uncertain. In germline, CDR1 is MDHEN, CDR2 SYDVKM. The CDR3 contains 11 residues. V dropped 4 bases and J dropped 5 bases, with 5 bases sitting between them. DNA of the CDR3: TGTGCCAGCAGTTCACTTGAGACCCAGTACTTC. Protein: CASSSLETQYF.

The chain's CDR3 is CASSLVKTVVQETQYF. CDR3 nucleotide sequence: TGTGCCAGCAGCTTAGTCAAAACGGTTGTCCAAGAGACCCAGTACTTC. This chain links TRBV7-2 with TRBJ2-5; D call uncertain. Trimming cost V 1 base and J 1 base, with 13 bases left between them. CDR3 length: 16 residues. Germline CDR1 reads SGHTA; CDR2 reads FQGNSA.

The chain couples TRBV7-9 to TRBJ1-3, with TRBD1 identical over 12 bases. This CDR3 has 17 amino acids. V trimming: 2 bases; J trimming: 7 bases; junction bases outside the gene matches: 9. Germline lookup yields CDR1 SEHNR and CDR2 FQNEAQ (reference sequence). The CDR3 sequence: CASSLTGTGGSWNTIYF. CDR3 coding DNA: TGTGCCAGCAGCTTAACCGGGACAGGGGGCAGCTGGAACACCATATATTTT.

The chain employs TRBV5-1 and TRBJ2-7; D may be TRBD2 (6 bases). V gave up 3 bases and J gave up 9 bases, with 13 bases separating them. The CDR3 spans 12 residues. Germline V gene lookup returns CDR1 SGHRS and CDR2 YFSETQ. CDR3 amino acids: CASSWEDQGQYF. DNA of the CDR3: TGCGCCAGCAGCTGGGAGGACCAAGGGCAGTACTTC.

V and J are TRBV6-5 and TRBJ1-2, with 8 nucleotides matching TRBD1. The length of the CDR3 is 15 residues. Germline CDR1 reads MNHEY; CDR2 reads SVGAGI. V was clipped by 7 bases and J by 2 bases; unmatched bases: 9. Written as DNA, the CDR3 is TGTGCCAGCACCTACAGGGGGGCAGACAACTATGGCTACACCTTC. Protein product: CASTYRGADNYGYTF.

This rearrangement joins TRBV29-1 to TRBJ1-2; D remains ambiguous. The V gene's germline CDR1 is SQVTM and CDR2 ANQGSEA. The CDR3 has 11 residues. Deletions cut 6 bases from V and 1 base from J, with 6 bases between. As DNA, the CDR3 is TGCAGCGTCGAGGTTAACTATGGCTACACCTTC. Protein: CSVEVNYGYTF.

The chain joins TRBV19 to TRBJ1-5; D gene unclear. The CDR3 runs to 15 residues. CDR1 is LNHDA and CDR2 is SQIVND in the germline V gene (reference sequence). Trimming shortened V by 3 bases and J by 2 bases, and 11 bases separated the two germline ends. CDR3 protein: CASSIRGVGNQPQHF. The CDR3 DNA follows: TGTGCCAGTAGTATCCGCGGGGTGGGCAATCAGCCCCAGCATTTT. Complete variable domain (other parts from reference TRBV19 and TRBJ1-5): DGGITQSPKYLFRKEGQNVTLSCEQNLNHDAMYWYRQDPGQGLRLIYYSQIVNDFQKGDIAEGYSVSREKKESFPLTVTSAQKNPTAFYLCASSIRGVGNQPQHFGDGTRLSIL.

In this sample, this clone turned up once. At one boundary the junction diverges from the germline segment, which might be a read error. CDR3 residues: CATSRDSWGGDEQLF. CDR3 sequence (DNA): TGTGCCACCAGCAGAGATAGTTGGGGGGGAGATGAGCAGCTCTTC. The rearrangement links TRBV15 to TRBJ2-1; 7 bases line up with TRBD2. The CDR3 is 15 residues long. Germline lookup yields CDR1 LNHNV and CDR2 YYDKDF (reference sequence). Using reference TRBV15 and TRBJ2-1 for the parts outside the CDR3, the full variable domain is DAMVIQNPRYQVTQFGKPVTLSCSQTLNHNVMYWYQQKSSQAPKLLFHYYDKDFNNEADTPDNFQSRRPNTSFCFLDIRSPGLGDTAMYLCATSRDSWGGDEQLFGPGTRLTVL.

This chain links TRBV11-2 with TRBJ2-3; possibly TRBD2 for D (7 bases). CDR3 length: 14 residues. V was shortened by 5 bases and J by 4 bases, with 13 bases between the two germline ends. CDR1 and CDR2 (germline): SGHAT, FQNNGV. DNA of the CDR3: TGTGCCAGCAGCGGAGGCGGGGGCTCAGATACGCAGTATTTT. It encodes CASSGGGGSDTQYF.

This clone was detected only a few times. The chain employs TRBV6-5 and TRBJ1-5; perhaps TRBD1 as D (6 bases). V was pared by 2 bases and J by 4 bases, with 12 bases between. In germline, CDR1 is MNHEY, CDR2 SVGAGI. This CDR3 contains 15 residues. CDR3 DNA sequence: TGTGCCAGCAGTTACGCGACAGGCCTGAATCAGCCCCAGCATTTT. Amino acid sequence: CASSYATGLNQPQHF.

A single count supports this clone. This chain links TRBV27 with TRBJ1-2, with D possibly being TRBD1 (6 bases). Germline V gene sequence: CDR1 MNHEY, CDR2 SMNVEV (reference sequence). Trimming took 6 bases from V and 6 from J, leaving 20 bases between them. This CDR3 has 15 amino acids. The CDR3: CASRPTGFLYDGYTF. The CDR3 coding sequence is TGTGCCAGCAGGCCCACAGGGTTTTTATATGATGGCTACACCTTC.

V is TRBV7-9 and J is TRBJ2-1; 9 nucleotides align to TRBD1. The germline V gene encodes CDR1 SEHNR and CDR2 FQNEAQ (reference sequence). The CDR3 spans 17 residues. Trimming cost V 1 base and J 5 bases; bases outside gene matches: 9. The CDR3 DNA sequence: TGTGCCAGCAGCTTAGATTCCGGGACAGGGAAAAACAATGAGCAGTTCTTC. Its protein is CASSLDSGTGKNNEQFF.

The V call is TRBV28, the J call TRBJ2-1, with a tentative D call TRBD2 (6 bases). The CDR3 has 16 amino acids. Germline CDR1 is MDHEN and CDR2 is SYDVKM. In nucleotides, the CDR3 is TGTGCGTCTAGTCCCTACCGGGAGTCTTCCTACAATGAGCAGTTCTTC. Protein: CASSPYRESSYNEQFF. Supplemented by reference TRBV28 and TRBJ2-1, the full variable domain reads DVKVTQSSRYLVKRTGEKVFLECVQDMDHENMFWYRQDPGLGLRLIYFSYDVKMKEKGDIPEGYSVSREKKERFSLILESASTNQTSMYLCASSPYRESSYNEQFFGPGTRLTVL.

The chain is built from TRBV5-1 and TRBJ2-1, with 9 bases lining up with TRBD2. J gave up 3 bases and V 0 bases, and 1 base lay outside the gene matches. This CDR3 comprises 15 residues. Germline V gene sequence: CDR1 SGHRS, CDR2 YFSETQ. The CDR3 region has the DNA TGCGCCAGCAGCTTGGTTAGCGGGAGCTACAATGAGCAGTTCTTC. Protein: CASSLVSGSYNEQFF.

The CDR3 loop reads CAIKKTGEYGNEQFF. DNA for the CDR3: TGTGCCATCAAAAAGACAGGGGAGTATGGCAATGAGCAGTTCTTC. The chain is built from TRBV10-3 and TRBJ2-1; TRBD1 aligns across 8 bases. The CDR3 is made up of 15 amino acids. Per germline, CDR1 ENHRY and CDR2 SYGVKD. V lost 7 bases, J lost 6 bases, and 11 bases stayed unmatched.

The chain uses TRBV28 and TRBJ1-2; D is perhaps TRBD1 (5 bases). The length of the CDR3 is 13 residues. The germline CDR1 and CDR2 sequences are MDHEN and SYDVKM. Trimming shortened V by 3 bases and J by 3 bases, and 8 bases separated the two germline ends. Here the CDR3 DNA reads TGTGCCAGCAGTTTGGCCAGGGACTATGGCTACACCTTC. Its protein is CASSLARDYGYTF.

This chain's CDR3 is CASAMGGLYGYTF. The CDR3, as DNA: TGTGCCAGCGCCATGGGGGGACTCTATGGCTACACCTTC. V usage is TRBV6-6 and J usage is TRBJ1-2; possible D gene TRBD1, 5 bases. The CDR3 has 13 residues. With 8 bases removed from V and 4 bases from J, the gap between germline ends came to 14 bases. From germline, CDR1 is MNHNY and CDR2 SVGAGI (reference sequence).

This chain uses TRBV20-1 with TRBJ1-4; D gene uncertain. In germline, CDR1 is DFQATT, CDR2 SNEGSKA (reference sequence). Trimming cost V 6 bases and J 8 bases, with 10 bases left between them. The CDR3 totals 11 residues. CDR3: CSAPVREKLFF. CDR3 nucleotide sequence: TGCAGTGCCCCGGTCAGGGAAAAACTGTTTTTT.

This chain connects TRBV7-2 to TRBJ2-7, with TRBD1 matching 8 bases. The germline CDR1 and CDR2 sequences are SGHTA and FQGNSA. V lost 0 bases to trimming and J lost 5 bases; unmatched junction nucleotides: 3. This CDR3 region has 14 residues. The CDR3 sequence is CASSLARGQNEQYF. The CDR3 DNA reads TGTGCCAGCAGCTTAGCCAGGGGGCAGAACGAGCAGTACTTC.

As to this clone: The sample carries other DNA sequences with the same CDR3. The chain carries TRBV5-1 and TRBJ2-1; 9 bases agree with TRBD1. Germline CDR1 is SGHRS and CDR2 is YFSETQ. The J segment lost 2 bases and the V segment lost 4 bases, leaving 4 bases of the junction unmatched. The CDR3 length is 15 residues. CDR3: CASSLTGGTYNEQFF. In DNA, the CDR3 is TGCGCCAGCAGCCTTACAGGGGGCACCTACAATGAGCAGTTCTTC.

The V call is TRBV28, the J call TRBJ2-7; 9 positions agree with TRBD1. The ends lost 5 bases at V and 3 bases at J; junction bases unmatched: 8. The CDR3 has 15 residues. The V gene's germline CDR1 is MDHEN and CDR2 SYDVKM. CDR3 coding DNA: TGTGCCAGCAGTGCCGGGGGACAGGGCCTCTACGAGCAGTACTTC. Translation gives CASSAGGQGLYEQYF. Full variable domain (outside the CDR3, taken from reference TRBV28 and TRBJ2-7): DVKVTQSSRYLVKRTGEKVFLECVQDMDHENMFWYRQDPGLGLRLIYFSYDVKMKEKGDIPEGYSVSREKKERFSLILESASTNQTSMYLCASSAGGQGLYEQYFGPGTRLTVT.

V gene TRBV18 combines with J gene TRBJ2-3; a possible D gene is TRBD2 (5 bases). The germline gives CDR1 KGHSH, CDR2 LQKENI. V was clipped by 2 bases and J by 6 bases, with 18 bases between them. This CDR3 is 16 amino acids long. CDR3 DNA sequence: TGTGCCAGCTCACCAAGCGGCAGCCTGGTTGCGGATACGCAGTATTTT. Residues: CASSPSGSLVADTQYF.

The chain links TRBV5-6 to TRBJ2-2, with a tentative D call TRBD1 (5 bases). The CDR3 consists of 15 residues. Trimming took 2 bases from V and 5 from J, leaving 13 bases between them. CDR1 and CDR2 from the germline V gene are SGHDT and YYEEEE. The CDR3 DNA sequence: TGTGCCAGCAGCTTTGGCAGGGCTCGGACCGGGGAGCTGTTTTTT. It specifies CASSFGRARTGELFF.